The 7 T cell receptor beta chains below come from one sample, sequenced in a study of T cell responses to AZD1222 COVID-19 vaccine. TCRdb's copy holds only in-frame clones and misses some; the assay was immunoSEQ multiplex PCR. The sample shows around 130,000 clones, just over 85% of them seen only once. The sequencing here drew on peripheral blood, taken on day 0 of AZD1222 vaccination. The receptors come from an adult in good health.

The chain combines TRBV4-1 with TRBJ2-1, with TRBD2 matching 10 bases. V was pared by 1 base and J by 2 bases, with 5 bases of the junction left unmatched. This CDR3 is built from 17 residues. CDR1 and CDR2 from the germline V gene are MGHRA and YSYEKL. CDR3 in DNA: TGCGCCAGCAGCCAAGTACTAGCGGGGACGGCCTACAATGAGCAGTTCTTC. Residues: CASSQVLAGTAYNEQFF.

The chain employs TRBV11-3 and TRBJ2-2, with unresolved D. The V gene lost 2 bases and the J gene lost 7 bases, with 11 bases spanning the gap. The CDR3 is made up of 14 amino acids. The germline gives CDR1 SGHNT, CDR2 YENEEA. The DNA of the CDR3 is TGTGCCAGCAGCTTATACCCCGCCCACGGGGAGCTGTTTTTT. Translating it yields CASSLYPAHGELFF.

This chain uses TRBV7-2 with TRBJ1-3; D is ambiguous. Per the germline V gene, CDR1 is SGHTA and CDR2 is FQGNSA. Trimming shortened V by 2 bases and J by 7 bases, and 9 bases separated the two germline ends. CDR3 size: 13 residues. This CDR3 reads CASSLLTSNTIYF. The CDR3 DNA sequence: TGTGCCAGCAGCTTACTCACAAGTAACACCATATATTTT. The whole variable domain, remainder taken from reference TRBV7-2 and TRBJ1-3, is GAGVSQSPSNKVTEKGKDVELRCDPISGHTALYWYRQSLGQGLEFLIYFQGNSAPDKSGLPSDRFSAERTGGSVSTLTIQRTQQEDSAVYLCASSLLTSNTIYFGEGSWLTVV.

This rearrangement joins TRBV6-5 to TRBJ2-7; no clear D gene. V lost 0 bases and J lost 3, with 6 bases in between. Germline V gene sequence: CDR1 MNHEY, CDR2 SVGAGI. There are 13 residues in the CDR3. The CDR3 spells CASSYSISYEQYF. CDR3 nucleotides: TGTGCCAGCAGTTACTCGATCAGCTACGAGCAGTACTTC.

CDR3 coding DNA: TGTGCCAGCATGTGGAGGAACACTGAAGCTTTCTTT. Its protein product is CASMWRNTEAFF. This sequence joins TRBV7-9 and TRBJ1-1; D unclear. The CDR3 has 12 amino acids. CDR1 and CDR2 (germline): SEHNR, FQNEAQ (reference sequence). V shed 7 bases and J shed 1 base, with 7 bases lying between them.

The chain uses TRBV7-2 and TRBJ2-7; D not resolved. This CDR3 has 14 amino acids. The ends were cut back, 5 bases at V and 2 bases at J, with 13 bases in the middle. The germline V gene has CDR1 SGHTA and CDR2 FQGNSA. The CDR3 DNA follows: TGTGCCAGCAGCCCCAACAGTGGCCCCTACGAGCAGTACTTC. Amino acid sequence: CASSPNSGPYEQYF.

The chain has TRBV7-3 and TRBJ2-1; a weak D match, TRBD1 (5 bases). CDR3 length: 14 residues. Germline V lookup: CDR1 SGHTA, CDR2 FQGTGA. V lost 1 base and J lost 10, with 14 bases in between. The CDR3 reads CASSLRGIRDEQFF. The CDR3 nucleotides read TGTGCCAGCAGCTTAAGGGGCATCCGAGACGAGCAGTTCTTC.